These 7 T cell receptor beta chains came from one sample sequenced in a study of blood T cell repertoires in COVID-19. Only in-frame clones appear in the TCRdb table, and some are missing; sequencing was by immunoSEQ multiplex PCR. Seen here are fewer than 95,000 clones, about 74% observed once, and the top ten hold roughly 3.9%. The material sequenced was peripheral blood. These receptors all stem from a man aged 65-85 years with COVID-19, enrolled during active disease.

In its sample, this clone was seen many times. This rearrangement joins TRBV5-1 to TRBJ2-7; 11 bases align to TRBD2. The germline gives CDR1 SGHRS, CDR2 YFSETQ. This CDR3 contains 15 residues. Trimming cost V 1 base and J 3 bases; bases outside gene matches: 3. Written as DNA, the CDR3 is TGCGCCAGCAGCTTGACTAGCGGGAGTTACTACGAGCAGTACTTC. Translation: CASSLTSGSYYEQYF. The complete variable domain, with remaining parts taken from reference TRBV5-1 and TRBJ2-7, reads KAGVTQTPRYLIKTRGQQVTLSCSPISGHRSVSWYQQTPGQGLQFLFEYFSETQRNKGNFPGRFSGRQFSNSRSEMNVSTLELGDSALYLCASSLTSGSYYEQYFGPGTRLTVT.

The V call is TRBV5-1, the J call TRBJ1-5; 8 nucleotides line up with TRBD1. V shed 7 bases and J 5 bases; nucleotides not matched to a gene: 5. The CDR3 length is 13 residues. Germline CDR1 reads SGHRS; CDR2 reads YFSETQ. The CDR3 loop is CASALDRDQPQHF. For the CDR3, the DNA is TGCGCCAGCGCCTTGGACAGGGATCAGCCCCAGCATTTT.

The chain carries TRBV5-4 and TRBJ2-5; D is ambiguous. The CDR3 contains 12 residues. Germline-derived CDR1 and CDR2 are SGHNT and YYREEE (reference sequence). V was shortened by 2 bases and J by 5 bases, with 7 bases between the two germline ends. DNA of the CDR3: TGTGCCAGCAGCTTCCAGTGGGAGACCCAGTACTTC. It specifies CASSFQWETQYF.

The chain combines TRBV5-1 with TRBJ2-7; 11 bases match TRBD2. The CDR3 is 14 residues long. V lost 5 bases to trimming and J lost 4 bases; unmatched junction nucleotides: 5. Germline V gene sequence: CDR1 SGHRS, CDR2 YFSETQ. The CDR3 nucleotides are TGCGCCAGCAGACCTACTAGCGGGAGTTACGAGCAGTACTTC. Residues: CASRPTSGSYEQYF.

The chain joins TRBV18 to TRBJ2-3; weak D call: TRBD2 (6 bases). The CDR3 covers 15 residues. In germline, CDR1 is KGHSH, CDR2 LQKENI. Trimming cost V 3 bases and J 5 bases, with 15 bases left between them. Here the CDR3 reads CASSPRDSARDTQYF. The DNA for the CDR3 is TGTGCCAGCTCACCTCGGGACTCGGCGAGAGATACGCAGTATTTT. The variable domain in full, completed from reference TRBV18 and TRBJ2-3, reads NAGVMQNPRHLVRRRGQEARLRCSPMKGHSHVYWYRQLPEEGLKFMVYLQKENIIDESGMPKERFSAEFPKEGPSILRIQQVVRGDSAAYFCASSPRDSARDTQYFGPGTRLTVL.

The V call is TRBV4-3, the J call TRBJ1-2; D is ambiguous. The CDR3 covers 15 residues. Trimming took 0 bases from V and 4 from J, leaving 12 bases between them. Germline loops: CDR1 LGHNA, CDR2 YSLEER. CDR3 sequence reads: CASSQESFSSYGYTF. As DNA, the CDR3 is TGCGCCAGCAGCCAAGAATCCTTTTCTAGCTATGGCTACACCTTC.

The chain joins TRBV5-1 to TRBJ2-1; 14 bases are shared with TRBD2. Looked up from germline, CDR1 is SGHRS and CDR2 is YFSETQ. This CDR3 comprises 17 residues. The ends lost 4 bases at V and 6 bases at J; junction bases unmatched: 9. The CDR3 loop reads CASSGGLAGVRSNEQFF. The CDR3 DNA is TGCGCCAGCAGCGGGGGACTAGCGGGAGTCCGGAGCAATGAGCAGTTCTTC.